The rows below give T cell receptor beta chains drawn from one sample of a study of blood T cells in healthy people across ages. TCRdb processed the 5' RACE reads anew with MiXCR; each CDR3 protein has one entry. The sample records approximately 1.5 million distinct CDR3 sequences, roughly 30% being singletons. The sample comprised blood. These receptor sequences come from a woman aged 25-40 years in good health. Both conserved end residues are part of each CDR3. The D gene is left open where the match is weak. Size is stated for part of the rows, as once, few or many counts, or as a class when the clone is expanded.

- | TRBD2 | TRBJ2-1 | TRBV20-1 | CSADLRRSSGKNEQFF | TGCAGTGCTGACTTACGCCGATCTAGCGGGAAAAATGAGCAGTTCTTC
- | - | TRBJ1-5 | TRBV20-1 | CSARQTLGSQPQHF | TGCAGTGCTCGGCAGACTCTCGGCAGTCAGCCCCAGCATTTT
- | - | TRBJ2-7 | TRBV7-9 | CVSSFRGDSSYEQYF | TGTGTCAGCAGCTTCCGGGGAGACTCCTCCTACGAGCAGTACTTC
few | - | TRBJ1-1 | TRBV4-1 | CASTQGNTEAFF | TGCGCCAGCACACAGGGGAACACTGAAGCTTTCTTT
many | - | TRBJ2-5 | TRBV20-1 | CSARPSRWETQYF | TGCAGTGCTAGACCTAGCAGATGGGAGACCCAGTACTTC
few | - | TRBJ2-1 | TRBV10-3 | CAIMLSGNGGNEQFF | TGTGCCATCATGCTCTCGGGCAACGGGGGCAATGAGCAGTTCTTC
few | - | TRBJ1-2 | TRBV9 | CASSPHPDRNYGYTF | TGTGCCAGCAGCCCCCATCCCGACAGGAACTATGGCTACACCTTC
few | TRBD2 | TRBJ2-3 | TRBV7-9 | CASSSTIKREDSTDTQYF | TGTGCCAGCAGCTCGACAATAAAGCGGGAGGACTCCACAGATACGCAGTATTTT
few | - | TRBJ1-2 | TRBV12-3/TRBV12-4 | CASSLRQRGDYGYTF | TGTGCCAGCAGTTTAAGACAGCGGGGCGACTATGGCTACACCTTC
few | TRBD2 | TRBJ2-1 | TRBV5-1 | CASRPNGGASYNERYF | TGCGCCAGCAGGCCGAACGGGGGGGCGTCCTACAATGAGCGGTACTTC
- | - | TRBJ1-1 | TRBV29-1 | CSVERYTEAFF | TGCAGCGTTGAACGGTACACTGAAGCTTTCTTT
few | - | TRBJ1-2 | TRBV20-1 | CSARDPGVPSWGYTF | TGCAGTGCTAGAGATCCAGGCGTCCCCTCTTGGGGCTACACCTTC
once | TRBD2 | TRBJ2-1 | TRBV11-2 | CSSSLSGSSYNEQFF | TGTTCCAGCAGCTTAAGCGGGAGTTCCTACAATGAGCAGTTCTTC
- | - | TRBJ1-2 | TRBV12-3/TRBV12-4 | CASSPRVLGYTF | TGTGCCAGCAGTCCTAGGGTGTTGGGCTACACCTTC
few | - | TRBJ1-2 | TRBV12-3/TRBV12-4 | CASSLEVGSLYGYTF | TGTGCCAGCAGTTTAGAAGTAGGCAGCCTCTATGGCTACACCTTC
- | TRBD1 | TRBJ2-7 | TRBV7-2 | CASRPSPGQFYEQDF | TGTGCCAGCAGACCCAGCCCGGGACAGTTCTACGAGCAGGACTTC
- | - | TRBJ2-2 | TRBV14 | CASSPGGTANTGELFF | TGTGCCAGCAGCCCAGGCGGAACGGCGAACACCGGGGAGCTGTTTTTT
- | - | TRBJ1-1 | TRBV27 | CASKQPGGYTEAFF | TGTGCCAGCAAACAGCCCGGGGGGTACACTGAAGCTTTCTTT
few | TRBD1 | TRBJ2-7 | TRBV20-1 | CSPGQGYEQYF | TGCAGTCCGGGACAGGGCTACGAGCAGTACTTC
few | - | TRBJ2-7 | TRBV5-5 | CASSLVSGITYEQYF | TGTGCCAGCAGCTTGGTTTCTGGGATTACCTACGAGCAGTACTTC
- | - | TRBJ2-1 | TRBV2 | CASSGNRDAGYNEQFF | TGTGCCAGCAGTGGGAATCGGGACGCAGGATACAATGAGCAGTTCTTC
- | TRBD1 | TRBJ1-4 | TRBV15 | CATRGGGVGGKLFF | TGTGCCACCAGAGGGGGCGGCGTGGGGGGAAAACTGTTTTTT
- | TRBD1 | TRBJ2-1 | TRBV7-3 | CASSATGGHSNEQFF | TGTGCCAGCAGCGCAACAGGGGGGCACAGCAATGAGCAGTTCTTC
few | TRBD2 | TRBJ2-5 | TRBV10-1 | CASSGLAEGTQYF | TGCGCCAGCAGTGGACTAGCGGAAGGGACCCAGTACTTC